These 9 T cell receptor beta chains originate from one sample sequenced in a study of T cells in tuberculosis. Assay: immunoSEQ multiplex PCR; the TCRdb copy retains only in-frame clones and omits some. This table has tens of thousands of clones, roughly nine tenths appearing once. As for time point: new active TB diagnosis, blood taken before or within 7 days of starting treatment. The sequencing used PBMCs, collected at tuberculosis diagnosis. These receptors all come from an adult with tuberculosis. Some clones in this sample may be carry-over from other donors' samples.

The V gene is TRBV6-1, the J gene TRBJ2-7, with 9 bases lining up with TRBD1. The CDR3 length is 15 residues. V lost 3 bases, J lost 1 base, and 4 bases stayed unmatched. Looked up from germline, CDR1 is MNHNS and CDR2 is SASEGT. CDR3 bases: TGTGCCAGCAGTGATACAGGGGGCTGGTCCTACGAGCAGTACTTC. This encodes CASSDTGGWSYEQYF.

In its sample, this clone was seen once. The rearrangement uses TRBV4-2 and TRBJ1-1, with 7 nucleotides matching TRBD1. CDR3 size: 14 residues. V trimming: 1 base; J trimming: 4 bases; junction bases outside the gene matches: 3. Germline V gene data show CDR1 as LGHNA and CDR2 as YNFKEQ. CDR3: CASSQGGGFTEAFF. As DNA, the CDR3 is TGTGCCAGCAGCCAAGGAGGGGGCTTCACTGAAGCTTTCTTT.

This chain joins TRBV2 and TRBJ1-5; 7 bases line up with TRBD1. The V gene end was trimmed by 6 bases and the J gene end by 0 bases; junction bases not matched to a gene: 5. The CDR3 is 15 amino acids. Germline V gives CDR1 SNHLY, CDR2 FYNNEI. CDR3 protein: CASRPTGDSNQPQHF. The CDR3 DNA is TGTGCCAGCAGGCCCACAGGGGATAGCAATCAGCCCCAGCATTTT.

The chain is built from TRBV11-2 and TRBJ2-7, with D perhaps matching TRBD1 (5 bases). Germline V lookup: CDR1 SGHAT, CDR2 FQNNGV. Trimming shortened V by 3 bases and J by 2 bases, and 8 bases separated the two germline ends. CDR3 length equals 13 residues. This chain's CDR3 is CASSFQGPYEQYF. The CDR3 DNA reads as TGTGCCAGCAGCTTCCAGGGCCCCTACGAGCAGTACTTC.

This chain links TRBV6-1 with TRBJ2-5; 9 bases match TRBD2. The CDR3 spans 13 residues. V dropped 4 bases and J dropped 14; count of bases not matched to a gene: 11. CDR1 MNHNS and CDR2 SASEGT come from the germline V gene. The CDR3 DNA follows: TGTGCCAGCAGTGTTTCCGGGACTAGCCAAGCTTACTTC. Translation gives CASSVSGTSQAYF.

This chain uses TRBV5-1 with TRBJ1-1; the match to TRBD1 covers 8 bases. CDR3 length: 14 amino acids. With V trimmed by 4 bases and J by 3 bases, 5 bases remained unmatched. CDR1 is SGHRS, CDR2 YFSETQ, per germline. DNA for the CDR3: TGCGCCAGCAGCCAACCGGACAGGGACACTGAAGCTTTCTTT. Translated: CASSQPDRDTEAFF.

This chain joins TRBV25-1 and TRBJ1-1; 12 positions agree with TRBD1. CDR1 and CDR2 (germline): MGHDK, SYGVNS. Losses at the gene ends were 0 bases for V and 0 bases for J; bases not matched to a gene: 2. The CDR3 runs to 17 residues. The CDR3 region has the DNA TGTGCCAGCAGTGAATATGGGACAGGGGGCCTGAACACTGAAGCTTTCTTT. Its protein is CASSEYGTGGLNTEAFF.

J is TRBJ2-3 and V is TRBV5-1; TRBD2 agrees at 8 bases. With 0 bases clipped from V and 6 bases from J, the junction kept 15 bases outside the gene matches. The germline CDR1 and CDR2 sequences are SGHRS and YFSETQ. This CDR3 has 18 amino acids. DNA of the CDR3: TGCGCCAGCAGCTTGGCCAGTTTAGGTTTCGGGGGGGACGATACGCAGTATTTT. It translates to CASSLASLGFGGDDTQYF.

V is TRBV6-1 and J is TRBJ2-7, with 8 bases fitting TRBD2. The V gene end was trimmed by 2 bases and the J gene end by 6 bases; junction bases not matched to a gene: 12. Germline lookup yields CDR1 MNHNS and CDR2 SASEGT. CDR3 size: 16 residues. As DNA, the CDR3 is TGTGCCAGCAGTGAAAGCTTTGCGAATAGCGGGGCCGAGCAGTACTTC. Residues: CASSESFANSGAEQYF.